This T cell receptor (beta chain) was captured by sequencing in a study of T cell responses to AZD1222 COVID-19 vaccine. The protocol was immunoSEQ multiplex PCR, while the TCRdb copy is restricted to in-frame clones and leaves out a portion. The table shows 150,000 or so clones, with about 92% occurring only once. General study findings and limits: Following two doses of AZD1222, Spike-specific TCR breadth and depth rose. Without day 14 samples, only post-peak T cell repertoires were studied. The CD4 TCRs associated with vaccination extended across spike and predominated at 160-218 and 743-854. Clonal diversity was possibly underestimated, and the donors were mostly white British, with more females.

The CDR3 is made up of 12 amino acids. Trimming removed 2 bases at V and 5 bases at J, with 5 bases between. The germline V gene has CDR1 LGHNA and CDR2 YNFKEQ. This clone has only one observation. Its antigen remains unknown. The sequence was obtained from an adult who received the AZD1222 COVID-19 vaccine. This specimen consisted of peripheral blood, obtained 28 days after the second AZD1222 dose. The chain recombines TRBV4-2 with TRBJ2-3; no reliable D call. DNA for the CDR3: TGTGCCAGCAGCCAAAATGTAGATACGCAGTATTTT. It codes for CASSQNVDTQYF.